The clone carrying this TCR beta chain was detected only once. The data were obtained in a study of cytomegalovirus exposure and HLA in healthy donors. About the research overall: The Caucasian-associated ancestry cluster contained 81% of the approximately 400 genotyped donors.

CDR3 length: 12 amino acids. The germline V gene has CDR1 SEHNR and CDR2 FQNEAQ (reference sequence). The germline V and J ends were trimmed by 5 bases and 4 bases, with 8 bases remaining between them. PCR used 60 Vbeta primers and 13 Jbeta primers. Methods used by the authors: In a later analysis, around 11 million of some 80 million unique beta chains occurred in at least two donors. The method was immunoSEQ multiplex PCR; TCRdb's version includes in-frame clones alone and lacks a portion of them. The V and J calls and clone size are taken from that table; D and trimming were inferred from the DNA. The sample has 150,000 to 200,000 clones, around two thirds seen once.

Sequenced material: PBMCs. This chain connects TRBV7-9 to TRBJ1-1; no clear D gene. This clonotype originated in a man under 40 in good health and CMV-seropositive. The CDR3 coding sequence is TGTGCCAGCAGCATTTCCGTCACTGAAGCTTTCTTT. Protein product: CASSISVTEAFF.